This record looks at one T cell receptor (beta chain) sequence and its context. The data are from a study of shared clonotypes between healthy human individuals. Only in-frame clones appear in the TCRdb table, and some are missing; sequencing was by immunoSEQ multiplex PCR. This table has about 1,500,000 clones, around 97% appearing once. Germline V CDR1 and CDR2: SGDLS, YYNGEE. This CDR3 comprises 15 residues. Trimming removed 4 bases at V and 2 bases at J, with 10 bases between. The material sequenced was naive CD4+ T cells sorted from blood. Subset noted: CD45RA+ positively selected. This chain uses TRBV9 with TRBJ2-6; maybe TRBD1 (6 bases). The sequence was collected from a man younger than 45 in good health. The CDR3 region is CASSLQGPGANVLTF. Here the CDR3 DNA reads TGTGCCAGCAGCTTACAGGGACCTGGGGCCAACGTCCTGACTTTC.